This entry lists 14 T cell receptor beta chains sequenced from one sample in a study of blood T cell repertoires in COVID-19. The assay was immunoSEQ multiplex PCR, and TCRdb's table has in-frame clones only and misses some. The repertoire holds 20,000 to 25,000 clones, about 88% seen once, with approximately 11% in the top ten. Input material: peripheral blood. The receptor set was obtained from a human donor in a cohort sampled during active COVID-19. The donor label of this sample is uncertain.

The J gene is TRBJ1-5, the V gene TRBV19; TRBD1 matches 8 bases. CDR1 and CDR2 (germline): LNHDA, SQIVND (reference sequence). Trimming cost V 3 bases and J 3 bases; bases outside gene matches: 7. This CDR3 contains 16 residues. The CDR3 loop is CASSIIQGAFNQPQHF. As DNA, the CDR3 is TGTGCCAGTAGTATTATCCAGGGGGCGTTCAATCAGCCCCAGCATTTT.

J is TRBJ2-5 and V is TRBV6-5, with D perhaps TRBD1 (8 bases). CDR3 length: 12 residues. V was clipped by 9 bases and J by 7 bases, with 15 bases between them. Germline V lookup: CDR1 MNHEY, CDR2 SVGAGI. CDR3 DNA sequence: TGTGCCAGTCGAACAGGGGGGGGGACCCAGTACTTC. Translation: CASRTGGGTQYF.

This chain joins TRBV2 and TRBJ1-4; 7 bases agree with TRBD1. V shed 6 bases, J shed 4 bases, and the junction held 5 bases outside the gene matches. CDR1 and CDR2 (germline): SNHLY, FYNNEI. The CDR3 totals 14 residues. This CDR3 is CASRLRQGNEKLFF. In DNA form, the CDR3 reads TGTGCCAGCAGGTTAAGACAGGGTAATGAAAAACTGTTTTTT.

The rearrangement uses TRBV30 and TRBJ1-2; tentative D call: TRBD1 (6 bases). The germline gives CDR1 GTSNPN, CDR2 SVGIG (reference sequence). V lost 7 bases to trimming and J lost 7 bases, with 22 bases between them. The CDR3 runs to 14 residues. CDR3 residues: CASKVTWDTAGYTF. Here the CDR3 DNA reads TGTGCCTCGAAGGTCACCTGGGACACTGCTGGCTACACCTTC.

The chain recombines TRBV14 with TRBJ1-6; 7 nucleotides agree with TRBD1. Trimming at V came to 4 bases and at J to 15 bases, leaving 6 bases not matched to a gene. The CDR3 extends over 12 amino acids. CDR1 is SGHDN and CDR2 is FVKESK in the germline V gene. In DNA form, the CDR3 reads TGTGCCAGCAGCCCGACAGGGTTGGGCCTCCACTTT. Amino acids: CASSPTGLGLHF.

The chain has TRBV5-1 and TRBJ1-1; TRBD1 matches at 11 bases. In germline, CDR1 is SGHRS, CDR2 YFSETQ. The CDR3 sequence is 18 residues long. With 5 bases clipped from V and 2 bases from J, the junction kept 14 bases outside the gene matches. The CDR3 DNA follows: TGCGCCAGCAGGTGGCGGACAGGGGGCGAGATAGGTAACACTGAAGCTTTCTTT. Translated, it gives CASRWRTGGEIGNTEAFF.

V is TRBV18 and J is TRBJ2-2; 8 bases match TRBD2. Germline CDR1 is KGHSH and CDR2 is LQKENI. The trim removed 4 bases at V and 1 base at J, leaving 14 bases unmatched. CDR3 size: 19 residues. CDR3 amino acids: CASSLLLAVRKMNTGELFF. CDR3 bases: TGTGCCAGCTCACTACTACTAGCGGTCCGGAAAATGAACACCGGGGAGCTGTTTTTT. Filled out from reference TRBV18 and TRBJ2-2, the complete variable domain reads NAGVMQNPRHLVRRRGQEARLRCSPMKGHSHVYWYRQLPEEGLKFMVYLQKENIIDESGMPKERFSAEFPKEGPSILRIQQVVRGDSAAYFCASSLLLAVRKMNTGELFFGEGSRLTVL.

CDR3 in DNA: TGCGCCAGCAGCTTGGACGCCAGTCGGGACAGGGCTGAAAAACTGTTTTTT. Translated, it gives CASSLDASRDRAEKLFF. The rearrangement uses TRBV5-1 and TRBJ1-4; 9 bases line up with TRBD1. Trimming removed 0 bases from V and 7 bases from J; junction bases left unmatched: 10. CDR3 length: 17 amino acids. Germline assignment: CDR1 SGHRS and CDR2 YFSETQ. Combining the CDR3 with reference TRBV5-1 and TRBJ1-4 gives the whole variable domain KAGVTQTPRYLIKTRGQQVTLSCSPISGHRSVSWYQQTPGQGLQFLFEYFSETQRNKGNFPGRFSGRQFSNSRSEMNVSTLELGDSALYLCASSLDASRDRAEKLFFGSGTQLSVL.

The rearrangement uses TRBV2 and TRBJ2-4, with D perhaps TRBD2 (6 bases). V lost 5 bases, J lost 0 bases, and 20 bases lay in between. Germline CDR1 reads SNHLY; CDR2 reads FYNNEI. CDR3 size: 18 residues. The CDR3 is CASSRASVTTLAKNIQYF. The CDR3 bases are TGTGCCAGCAGTCGCGCTAGCGTGACCACTCTAGCCAAAAACATTCAGTACTTC.

The CDR3 DNA reads TGCGCCAGCAGCTATACCACTAGCGCTAGCACAGATACGCAGTATTTT. Its protein product is CASSYTTSASTDTQYF. The gene calls are TRBV5-1 and TRBJ2-3, with 7 bases matching TRBD2. The CDR3 sequence is 16 residues long. Trimming at V came to 3 bases and at J to 0 bases, leaving 7 bases not matched to a gene. CDR1 is SGHRS and CDR2 is YFSETQ in the germline V gene.

V and J are TRBV6-5 and TRBJ2-5; TRBD1 aligns across 10 bases. The CDR3 has 14 residues. V was clipped by 6 bases and J by 6 bases; unmatched bases: 7. Germline lookup yields CDR1 MNHEY and CDR2 SVGAGI. The CDR3 protein is CASSPDRGRQTQYF. As DNA, the CDR3 is TGTGCCAGCAGCCCCGACAGGGGGCGGCAGACCCAGTACTTC.

V and J are TRBV5-1 and TRBJ1-1, with D possibly matching TRBD1 (5 bases). This CDR3 region has 14 residues. V lost 3 bases and J 2 bases, leaving 11 bases between the germline ends. Germline assignment: CDR1 SGHRS and CDR2 YFSETQ. CDR3 residues: CASSWGEFNTEAFF. DNA of the CDR3: TGCGCCAGCAGCTGGGGGGAATTCAACACTGAAGCTTTCTTT.

In this sample, this clone turned up once. This sequence joins TRBV7-6 and TRBJ2-1; perhaps TRBD2 as D (6 bases). The V and J ends lost 7 bases and 7 bases respectively, with 14 bases between them. This CDR3 contains 13 residues. CDR1 is SGHVS, CDR2 FNYEAQ, per germline. CDR3 amino acids: CASNKLRGNEQFF. CDR3 sequence (DNA): TGTGCCAGCAACAAACTTCGGGGGAATGAGCAGTTCTTC.

This clone has just a few counts. V gene TRBV5-6 combines with J gene TRBJ1-2; TRBD1 matches at 7 bases. Germline V gives CDR1 SGHDT, CDR2 YYEEEE. CDR3 length equals 15 residues. The trim removed 6 bases at V and 2 bases at J, leaving 10 bases unmatched. As DNA, the CDR3 is TGTGCCAGCACTCGGGACAGAGGATCCAACTATGGCTACACCTTC. Its protein product is CASTRDRGSNYGYTF.